One T cell receptor (beta chain) is described in this entry. The antigen remains unidentified. It was with a sample-barcoded 5' primer and a J-beta primer mix that a second PCR of roughly 6 to 12 cycles was run. TCRdb reprocessed the 5' RACE reads via MiXCR and lists one record per CDR3 protein. The sample has approximately 780,000 distinct CDR3 sequences; 20% to 30% are singletons. The sample is drawn from a study of blood T cells in healthy people across ages. Study-wide points: When one million T cells were used, diversity estimates were thought to be underestimates.

Every donor contributed about 10 milliliters of peripheral blood by blood draw. A minimum of 6 million PBMCs was isolated per sample. Trimming at V came to 2 bases and at J to 4 bases, leaving 2 bases not matched to a gene. The CDR3 consists of 14 residues. These data also featured in a second study, about T cells of mothers and their children. From that report: T cell clones that were persistent and microchimeric went undetected.

Sequencing was performed on blood. The sequence was obtained from a boy younger than 18 in good health. The chain carries TRBV12-3 or TRBV12-4 and TRBJ2-7; 10 nucleotides match TRBD2. As DNA, the CDR3 is TGTGCCAGCAGTTTAAGCGGGGGGGAATACGAGCAGTACTTC. This sequence encodes CASSLSGGEYEQYF.